Presented here are 10 T cell receptor beta chains from one specimen sequenced in a study of OX40 agonist ivuxolimab in advanced cancers. Assay used: immunoSEQ multiplex PCR; TCRdb lists only in-frame clones, some missing. Among some 46,000 clones listed, roughly 80% were seen once. The sample here was CD4+ or CD8+ T cells sorted from blood, taken in a trial of the OX40 agonist ivuxolimab. These receptors were taken from an adult with an advanced solid tumor such as melanoma, head and neck, liver or kidney cancer.

This chain uses TRBV18 with TRBJ2-5, with 8 bases fitting TRBD2. Germline lookup yields CDR1 KGHSH and CDR2 LQKENI. CDR3 size: 14 residues. V lost 8 bases to trimming and J lost 2 bases; unmatched junction nucleotides: 7. This CDR3 is CASLSSGLQETQYF. Here the CDR3 DNA reads TGTGCCAGCCTGTCTAGCGGGCTACAAGAGACCCAGTACTTC.

The CDR3 loop reads CASSLVGTGNQPQHF. As DNA, the CDR3 is TGTGCCAGCAGCTTAGTTGGTACAGGCAATCAGCCCCAGCATTTT. The rearrangement uses TRBV7-8 and TRBJ1-5, with D uncertain. Trimming left V 1 base short and J 2 bases short, with 9 bases between. Germline V lookup: CDR1 SGHVS, CDR2 FQNEAQ. The CDR3 totals 15 residues.

The J gene is TRBJ2-5, the V gene TRBV7-3; 8 bases are shared with TRBD1. CDR1 is SGHTA, CDR2 FQGTGA, per germline. V lost 2 bases to trimming and J lost 1 base; unmatched junction nucleotides: 6. The CDR3 runs to 16 residues. CDR3 nucleotide sequence: TGTGCCAGCAGCTTAGGGACCGGGACAGGCCAAGAGACCCAGTACTTC. This translates into CASSLGTGTGQETQYF. Filled out from reference TRBV7-3 and TRBJ2-5, the complete variable domain reads GAGVSQTPSNKVTEKGKYVELRCDPISGHTALYWYRQSLGQGPEFLIYFQGTGAADDSGLPNDRFFAVRPEGSVSTLKIQRTERGDSAVYLCASSLGTGTGQETQYFGPGTRLLVL.

The chain employs TRBV7-2 and TRBJ1-2, with TRBD1 as a possible D gene (6 bases). The CDR3 is 13 amino acids. Germline-derived CDR1 and CDR2 are SGHTA and FQGNSA. Trimming stripped 6 bases from V and 1 base from J, with 9 bases between. The CDR3 nucleotides are TGTGCCAGCAGTAGGACAGTTAACTATGGCTACACCTTC. As protein: CASSRTVNYGYTF.

The rearrangement joins TRBV5-4 to TRBJ2-7; unclear D gene. The length of the CDR3 is 14 residues. The V gene lost 0 bases and the J gene lost 0 bases, with 7 bases spanning the gap. Looked up from germline, CDR1 is SGHNT and CDR2 is YYREEE (reference sequence). The CDR3 nucleotides read TGTGCCAGCAGCTTGGATGGCTCCTCCTACGAGCAGTACTTC. This encodes CASSLDGSSYEQYF.

The CDR3 spells CATSRAYNEQFF. CDR3 DNA sequence: TGTGCCACCAGCAGAGCTTACAATGAGCAGTTCTTC. V and J are TRBV15 and TRBJ2-1; D ambiguous. The CDR3 length is 12 residues. V lost 1 base, J lost 4 bases, and 2 bases lay in between. Germline V lookup: CDR1 LNHNV, CDR2 YYDKDF (reference sequence).

V is TRBV5-1 and J is TRBJ1-1; 11 bases align to TRBD1. The germline V gene has CDR1 SGHRS and CDR2 YFSETQ. V shed 1 base and J 4 bases; nucleotides not matched to a gene: 3. This CDR3 is built from 15 residues. Here the CDR3 reads CASSLRDRGFTEAFF. CDR3 bases: TGCGCCAGCAGCTTGAGGGACAGGGGGTTCACTGAAGCTTTCTTT.

V gene TRBV19 combines with J gene TRBJ2-4; 7 nucleotides match TRBD2. The length of the CDR3 is 17 residues. CDR1 is LNHDA and CDR2 is SQIVND in the germline V gene (reference sequence). V was pared by 7 bases and J by 4 bases, with 16 bases of the junction left unmatched. This chain's CDR3 is CASTSGIIGVVKNIQYF. CDR3 bases: TGTGCCAGTACCAGCGGGATCATCGGGGTTGTAAAAAACATTCAGTACTTC.

This clone was counted once. The chain uses TRBV29-1 and TRBJ1-1; D is perhaps TRBD1 (5 bases). V was pared by 3 bases and J by 0 bases, with 8 bases between. There are 13 residues in the CDR3. In germline, CDR1 is SQVTM, CDR2 ANQGSEA. In nucleotides, the CDR3 is TGCAGCGTTGATCAGGGCCTGAACACTGAAGCTTTCTTT. Translating gives CSVDQGLNTEAFF.

CDR3 loop: CASSLGSNTEAFF. CDR3 bases: TGTGCCAGCAGCTTAGGCTCGAACACTGAAGCTTTCTTT. The gene calls are TRBV13 and TRBJ1-1, with D hard to call. The germline V and J ends were trimmed by 0 bases and 1 base, with 3 bases remaining between them. Germline loops: CDR1 PRHDT, CDR2 FYEKMQ (reference sequence). The CDR3 runs 13 residues.